The 19 T cell receptor beta chains listed next were all sequenced from one sample in a study of response to subunit inactivated influenza vaccine. Via MiXCR, TCRdb re-called the RT-PCR reads, giving one row per CDR3 protein. The data show around 170,000 distinct CDR3 sequences, with approximately 12% seen just once and roughly 40% held by the top ten. Material: CD8+ T cells sorted from PBMCs, obtained roughly 24 months after vaccination. The receptors were sampled from a man in his fifties or sixties who received an inactivated influenza vaccine.

V gene TRBV6-5 combines with J gene TRBJ1-2; no firm D call. V was pared by 0 bases and J by 5 bases, with 10 bases between. In germline, CDR1 is MNHEY, CDR2 SVGAGI. CDR3 length: 14 amino acids. CDR3: CASSYSLRGYGYTF. Here the CDR3 DNA reads TGTGCCAGCAGTTACTCGTTACGGGGATATGGCTACACCTTC.

The table lists this clonotype with many counts. This chain connects TRBV7-9 to TRBJ2-1; D remains ambiguous. The CDR3 covers 11 residues. V lost 3 bases to trimming and J lost 8 bases, with 5 bases between them. Germline CDR1 is SEHNR and CDR2 is FQNEAQ (reference sequence). CDR3 amino acids: CASSLIDEQFF. CDR3 nucleotide sequence: TGTGCCAGCAGCTTGATAGATGAGCAGTTCTTC.

There are a few counts of this clonotype. This CDR3 is CAISESEGVRYSYEQYF. The DNA for the CDR3 is TGTGCCATCAGTGAGTCGGAAGGGGTGCGGTACTCCTACGAGCAGTACTTC. This chain links TRBV10-3 with TRBJ2-7, with a weak D call TRBD1 (5 bases). This CDR3 spans 17 amino acids. The V end lost 0 bases, the J end lost 0 bases, and 15 bases lay between the germline ends. CDR1 ENHRY and CDR2 SYGVKD come from the germline V gene.

This chain uses TRBV6-5 with TRBJ2-3; TRBD2 agrees at 9 bases. This CDR3 region has 15 residues. Germline V gives CDR1 MNHEY, CDR2 SVGAGI. V trimming: 3 bases; J trimming: 3 bases; junction bases outside the gene matches: 4. CDR3 nucleotide sequence: TGTGCCAGCAGTTATCAGCGGGAGGAGACAGATACGCAGTATTTT. This sequence encodes CASSYQREETDTQYF.

This clonotype has just a few counts. In DNA, the CDR3 is TGCGCCAGCAGCTTGGCCCTGGGACAACCCCAAGAGACCCAGTACTTC. Translation: CASSLALGQPQETQYF. The chain couples TRBV5-1 to TRBJ2-5; a possible D gene is TRBD1 (6 bases). Germline assignment: CDR1 SGHRS and CDR2 YFSETQ. There are 16 residues in the CDR3. Trimming cost V 0 bases and J 1 base, with 13 bases left between them.

The chain combines TRBV15 with TRBJ2-7, with D perhaps matching TRBD2 (5 bases). Per germline, CDR1 LNHNV and CDR2 YYDKDF (reference sequence). V was pared by 6 bases and J by 0 bases, with 9 bases between. The CDR3 is 13 residues long. CDR3 coding DNA: TGTGCCACCAGTTCCGGGATCTCCTACGAGCAGTACTTC. Translating gives CATSSGISYEQYF.

V gene TRBV7-3 combines with J gene TRBJ2-3, with 9 bases identical to TRBD2. The CDR3 extends over 15 amino acids. Germline V gene sequence: CDR1 SGHTA, CDR2 FQGTGA. With 1 base clipped from V and 4 bases from J, the junction kept 3 bases outside the gene matches. The DNA for the CDR3 is TGTGCCAGCAGCTTAAGCGGCGGGAGGGCAGATACGCAGTATTTT. The encoded protein is CASSLSGGRADTQYF.

Only a few counts were recorded for this clonotype. The chain couples TRBV27 to TRBJ2-3; TRBD2 aligns across 13 bases. Losses at the gene ends were 5 bases for V and 4 bases for J; bases not matched to a gene: 6. This CDR3 spans 16 amino acids. The V gene's germline CDR1 is MNHEY and CDR2 SMNVEV (reference sequence). CDR3 DNA: TGTGCCAGCAGTCCCGGACTAGCGGGAGTTGCAGATACGCAGTATTTT. It translates to CASSPGLAGVADTQYF.

This clonotype was detected only a few times. The V and J genes are TRBV29-1 and TRBJ2-7; 7 bases match TRBD1. Germline V gives CDR1 SQVTM, CDR2 ANQGSEA. This CDR3 comprises 14 residues. J gave up 0 bases and V 4 bases, and 6 bases lay outside the gene matches. CDR3 sequence (DNA): TGCAGCGTTGTGGCAGGGGGATACTCCTACGAGCAGTACTTC. Amino acids: CSVVAGGYSYEQYF.

V and J are TRBV6-1 and TRBJ2-7, with 12 positions matching TRBD1. With V trimmed by 3 bases and J by 6 bases, 6 bases remained unmatched. CDR3 length: 15 residues. Germline CDR1 and CDR2: MNHNS and SASEGT. The CDR3 region has the DNA TGTGCCAGCAGTGACGACGGGACAGGGGGCTCCGAGCAGTACTTC. It is translated as CASSDDGTGGSEQYF.

Of note for this clonotype: A much more abundant neighbour one base away suggests this may be a read error. The genes are TRBV7-6 and TRBJ2-1, with 8 bases that match TRBD2. J gave up 8 bases and V 5 bases, and 11 bases lay outside the gene matches. The CDR3 runs to 15 residues. Germline V gene data show CDR1 as SGHVS and CDR2 as FNYEAQ. The CDR3 sequence: CASSGQRESPYEQFF. The CDR3 region has the DNA TGTGCCAGCAGCGGTCAGCGGGAGTCCCCCTATGAGCAGTTCTTC.

This clonotype was recorded many times. The V and J genes are TRBV12-3 or TRBV12-4 and TRBJ1-1; the D gene is possibly TRBD1 (6 bases). Deletions cut 11 bases from V and 4 bases from J, with 11 bases between. The CDR3 totals 11 residues. This CDR3 reads CASGRGTEAFF. The DNA for the CDR3 is TGTGCCTCGGGCAGGGGCACTGAAGCTTTCTTT.

This chain uses TRBV9 with TRBJ2-2; 9 positions match TRBD2. The V segment lost 0 bases and the J segment 5 bases; nucleotides outside the gene matches: 8. CDR1 is SGDLS and CDR2 is YYNGEE in the germline V gene. The CDR3 runs to 17 residues. The CDR3 sequence is CASSVGMWTSETGELFF. The CDR3 nucleotides read TGTGCCAGCAGCGTAGGAATGTGGACTAGCGAGACCGGGGAGCTGTTTTTT.

This clonotype was detected many times. The chain links TRBV11-2 to TRBJ2-3; D unresolved. CDR3 length: 15 amino acids. V was clipped by 1 base and J by 2 bases, with 10 bases between them. Germline loops: CDR1 SGHAT, CDR2 FQNNGV. CDR3 protein: CASSLVGSNTDTQYF. The CDR3 DNA follows: TGTGCCAGCAGCTTAGTTGGCAGTAACACAGATACGCAGTATTTT. Full variable domain (rest looked up from reference TRBV11-2 and TRBJ2-3): EAGVAQSPRYKIIEKRQSVAFWCNPISGHATLYWYQQILGQGPKLLIQFQNNGVVDDSQLPKDRFSAERLKGVDSTLKIQPAKLEDSAVYLCASSLVGSNTDTQYFGPGTRLTVL.

The chain has TRBV7-9 and TRBJ2-5; D is perhaps TRBD1 (6 bases). CDR1 and CDR2 from the germline V gene are SEHNR and FQNEAQ (reference sequence). The V end lost 1 base, the J end lost 1 base, and 13 bases lay between the germline ends. CDR3 length equals 16 residues. The CDR3 DNA reads as TGTGCCAGCAGCTTAGAGGTGGGGGCCCCCCAAGAGACCCAGTACTTC. Translated, it gives CASSLEVGAPQETQYF.

Many counts were recorded for this clonotype. The V gene is TRBV9, the J gene TRBJ2-7, with 10 bases lining up with TRBD1. The CDR3 has 14 residues. The junction had 2 bases not matched to a gene; V was cut back by 3 bases and J by 2 bases. CDR1 and CDR2 (germline): SGDLS, YYNGEE. CDR3 DNA: TGTGCCAGCAGCGGGGACAGGGGCGCCTACGAGCAGTACTTC. The encoded protein is CASSGDRGAYEQYF. Complete variable domain (other parts from reference TRBV9 and TRBJ2-7): DSGVTQTPKHLITATGQRVTLRCSPRSGDLSVYWYQQSLDQGLQFLIQYYNGEERAKGNILERFSAQQFPDLHSELNLSSLELGDSALYFCASSGDRGAYEQYFGPGTRLTVT.

This clonotype has a count of ten or more. This chain links TRBV4-1 with TRBJ1-5; D remains unclear. The CDR3 is made up of 14 amino acids. CDR1 is MGHRA, CDR2 YSYEKL, per germline. Trimming took 1 base from V and 4 from J, leaving 8 bases between them. The CDR3 region is CASSQVQANQPQHF. In DNA form, the CDR3 reads TGCGCCAGCAGCCAAGTCCAGGCGAATCAGCCCCAGCATTTT.

This clonotype turned up a few times. J is TRBJ2-1 and V is TRBV4-3, with D possibly TRBD2 on 6 matching bases. CDR3 length: 16 residues. Trimming removed 3 bases from V and 10 bases from J, with 22 bases in between. Germline assignment: CDR1 LGHNA and CDR2 YSLEER. CDR3 amino acids: CASSHLWRGGQKEQFF. DNA of the CDR3: TGCGCCAGCAGCCATCTCTGGCGGGGCGGACAAAAAGAGCAGTTCTTC.

This chain joins TRBV20-1 and TRBJ1-1, with D possibly being TRBD1 (5 bases). Trimming left V 2 bases short and J 4 bases short, with 8 bases between. Germline CDR1 and CDR2: DFQATT and SNEGSKA (reference sequence). The CDR3 totals 12 residues. CDR3 residues: CSARPGGTEAFF. The CDR3 DNA follows: TGCAGTGCTAGACCGGGGGGCACTGAAGCTTTCTTT.